The 22 T cell receptor beta chains reported below all come from one sample, sequenced in a study of post-analysis software for immune sequencing data. Study conclusions and caveats: Patients had higher frequencies than controls of roughly five TRBV segments, including TRBV5-6, TRBV5-1 and TRBV20-1.

Presence of unique molecular identifiers characterized the TCR beta cDNA libraries. TCRdb passed the PCR reads through MiXCR, listing each CDR3 protein once. This sample yields about 570,000 distinct CDR3 sequences, of which 30% to 40% are seen a single time; under 7% belongs to the top ten. These receptors have no known antigen. The sample consisted of blood. The receptors come from a girl under 18 with multiple sclerosis.

In its sample, this clonotype was seen a few times. The rearrangement joins TRBV9 to TRBJ2-7; D remains unclear. This CDR3 contains 14 residues. CDR1 and CDR2 (germline): SGDLS, YYNGEE. Deletions cut 0 bases from V and 0 bases from J, with 7 bases between. CDR3 residues: CASSVGSNSYEQYF. CDR3 bases: TGTGCCAGCAGCGTAGGAAGCAACTCCTACGAGCAGTACTTC.

This clonotype was counted ten times or more. The chain employs TRBV29-1 and TRBJ2-3; unclear D gene. V was shortened by 7 bases and J by 0 bases, with 17 bases between the two germline ends. This CDR3 has 15 amino acids. The germline CDR1 and CDR2 sequences are SQVTM and ANQGSEA. The CDR3 nucleotides are TGCAGCGCCCACGAAGACATCGCTAGCACAGATACGCAGTATTTT. As protein: CSAHEDIASTDTQYF.

This clonotype came up a few times. The chain recombines TRBV6-5 with TRBJ2-1; D unresolved. Germline CDR1 is MNHEY and CDR2 is SVGAGI. V was clipped by 2 bases and J by 2 bases, with 7 bases between them. This CDR3 is built from 14 residues. In nucleotides, the CDR3 is TGTGCCAGCAGTTACGGGATCCCCTACAATGAGCAGTTCTTC. Protein: CASSYGIPYNEQFF.

This clonotype was picked up a small number of times. The rearrangement joins TRBV20-1 to TRBJ1-2; D unclear. V lost 5 bases, J lost 7 bases, and 20 bases lay in between. The CDR3 totals 14 residues. Germline V gives CDR1 DFQATT, CDR2 SNEGSKA (reference sequence). The CDR3 nucleotides read TGCAGTGCTTCCCAAGAGGGTGATCTTGTTGGCTACACCTTC. It codes for CSASQEGDLVGYTF.

The sample holds a few counts of this clonotype. The chain carries TRBV12-3 or TRBV12-4 and TRBJ2-5; no clear D. The CDR3 has 14 amino acids. Trimming left V 6 bases short and J 5 bases short, with 16 bases between. The CDR3 protein is CASRLDGYSETQYF. CDR3 DNA sequence: TGTGCCAGCAGACTTGACGGGTATTCGGAGACCCAGTACTTC.

This clonotype showed up just a few times. The gene calls are TRBV5-1 and TRBJ2-1; TRBD2 matches at 9 bases. J was trimmed by 5 bases and V by 3 bases; bases with no gene match: 9. The CDR3 has 16 amino acids. In germline, CDR1 is SGHRS, CDR2 YFSETQ. CDR3 DNA: TGCGCCAGCAGCTGGGGTGCGGGGGGGCAACACAATGAGCAGTTCTTC. This gives the protein CASSWGAGGQHNEQFF.

This clonotype was found a few times. V and J are TRBV29-1 and TRBJ2-5; a weak D match, TRBD2 (5 bases). V lost 5 bases and J lost 5, with 12 bases in between. Germline CDR1 is SQVTM and CDR2 is ANQGSEA. CDR3 length: 12 amino acids. The CDR3 nucleotides are TGCAGCGTTTTACTAGTTGGTGAGACCCAGTACTTC. Its protein product is CSVLLVGETQYF.

The chain recombines TRBV20-1 with TRBJ2-4; 9 bases line up with TRBD2. Gene TRBJ2-5 matches the end of the DNA better, so the J call may be wrong. Germline CDR1 is DFQATT and CDR2 is SNEGSKA (reference sequence). This CDR3 region has 15 residues. CDR3 sequence: CSAREAGGRGETQYF. The CDR3 DNA reads TGCAGTGCTAGAGAGGCGGGGGGGCGAGGAGAGACCCAGTACTTC.

This clonotype occurred once. The V call is TRBV9, the J call TRBJ2-2; tentative D call: TRBD1 (5 bases). The germline CDR1 and CDR2 sequences are SGDLS and YYNGEE. This CDR3 contains 15 residues. V gave up 0 bases and J gave up 6 bases, with 12 bases separating them. The CDR3 protein is CASSVEVTTAGELFF. The CDR3 DNA sequence: TGTGCCAGCAGCGTAGAGGTGACGACAGCCGGGGAGCTGTTTTTT.

This clonotype has a handful of counts. The J gene is TRBJ2-3, the V gene TRBV29-1; TRBD1 aligns across 9 bases. CDR1 and CDR2 from the germline V gene are SQVTM and ANQGSEA. This CDR3 comprises 14 residues. The J segment lost 6 bases and the V segment lost 7 bases, leaving 11 bases of the junction unmatched. The CDR3 sequence is CSDQRTGVWDTQYF. CDR3 nucleotide sequence: TGCAGCGACCAAAGGACAGGGGTTTGGGATACGCAGTATTTT.

This chain links TRBV6-2 or TRBV6-3 with TRBJ2-5, with TRBD2 matching 8 bases. From germline, CDR1 is MNHEY and CDR2 SVGEGT. The CDR3 is made up of 14 amino acids. Trimming removed 10 bases from V and 4 bases from J; junction bases left unmatched: 11. The CDR3 sequence is CATYHGGERETQYF. The CDR3 DNA reads as TGTGCCACCTACCACGGGGGGGAGAGAGAGACCCAGTACTTC.

About this clonotype itself: At one boundary the junction diverges from the germline segment, which might be a read error. The chain is built from TRBV7-2 and TRBJ2-3, with a possible D match to TRBD2 (6 bases). CDR3 length equals 14 residues. The germline V gene has CDR1 SGHTA and CDR2 FQGNSA. CDR3 in amino acids: CAGSVLRDSGTQYF. DNA of the CDR3: TGTGCCGGCAGCGTCCTTAGGGACTCGGGGACGCAGTATTTT. The variable domain in full, with the rest retrieved from reference TRBV7-2 and TRBJ2-3, is GAGVSQSPSNKVTEKGKDVELRCDPISGHTALYWYRQSLGQGLEFLIYFQGNSAPDKSGLPSDRFSAERTGGSVSTLTIQRTQQEDSAVYLCAGSVLRDSGTQYFGPGTRLTVL.

This rearrangement joins TRBV20-1 to TRBJ1-5; the match to TRBD1 covers 12 bases. After removal of 1 base from V and 6 bases from J, the junction contained 7 bases not matched to a gene. CDR1 and CDR2 (germline): DFQATT, SNEGSKA (reference sequence). The CDR3 length is 16 residues. The CDR3 nucleotides read TGCAGTGCTAGAGGCGGGACAGGGGGCGTTAGTCAGCCCCAGCATTTT. This gives the protein CSARGGTGGVSQPQHF.

The chain couples TRBV29-1 to TRBJ2-7; D is unclear. The CDR3 is 12 amino acids. Trimming shortened V by 2 bases and J by 1 base, and 6 bases separated the two germline ends. Germline CDR1 is SQVTM and CDR2 is ANQGSEA. For the CDR3, the DNA is TGCAGCGTTGAATCTGTATCCTACGAGCAGTACTTC. Its protein is CSVESVSYEQYF.

CDR3 residues: CASSEFGTSIGDTQYF. CDR3 coding DNA: TGTGCCAGCAGTGAATTTGGGACTAGCATCGGTGATACGCAGTATTTT. The J gene is TRBJ2-3, the V gene TRBV6-1, with 9 bases matching TRBD2. The trim removed 2 bases at V and 6 bases at J, leaving 9 bases unmatched. The CDR3 consists of 16 residues. Looked up from germline, CDR1 is MNHNS and CDR2 is SASEGT.

This clonotype was observed a handful of times. The chain employs TRBV5-1 and TRBJ2-3; 9 bases fit TRBD2. V gave up 0 bases and J gave up 2 bases; unmatched junction bases: 4. Germline values: CDR1 SGHRS, CDR2 YFSETQ. The CDR3 has 16 amino acids. In nucleotides, the CDR3 is TGCGCCAGCAGCTTGGCCGCTAGCGGGGCCACAGATACGCAGTATTTT. It is translated as CASSLAASGATDTQYF.

The J gene is TRBJ2-1, the V gene TRBV11-2; D call uncertain. The CDR3 runs 15 residues. From germline, CDR1 is SGHAT and CDR2 FQNNGV. Between the trimmed V and J ends, which lost 4 bases and 0 bases, there was a span of 10 bases. CDR3 nucleotide sequence: TGTGCCAGCAGCTCGACTGCGAGCTCCTACAATGAGCAGTTCTTC. Amino acid sequence: CASSSTASSYNEQFF.

The V call is TRBV5-1, the J call TRBJ2-7, with TRBD1 matching 7 bases. The ends lost 1 base at V and 0 bases at J; junction bases unmatched: 4. The V gene's germline CDR1 is SGHRS and CDR2 YFSETQ. The CDR3 has 15 amino acids. The CDR3 loop reads CASSLTGQLSYEQYF. CDR3 nucleotides: TGCGCCAGCAGCTTGACGGGACAGCTCTCCTACGAGCAGTACTTC.

The CDR3 spells CASSLVGLNSPLHF. CDR3 DNA sequence: TGTGCCAGCAGCTTAGTGGGGCTTAATTCACCCCTCCACTTT. The chain combines TRBV7-9 with TRBJ1-6; D is perhaps TRBD1 (5 bases). Trimming took off 1 base at V and 6 bases at J, with 7 bases between the two ends. Germline CDR1 is SEHNR and CDR2 is FQNEAQ (reference sequence). This CDR3 contains 14 residues.

This chain uses TRBV9 with TRBJ2-5, with TRBD2 identical over 8 bases. V dropped 4 bases and J dropped 6; count of bases not matched to a gene: 11. Germline loops: CDR1 SGDLS, CDR2 YYNGEE. This CDR3 is built from 15 residues. The CDR3 DNA reads as TGTGCCAGCAGCATTCTTAGCGGGGAGGGAAAGACCCAGTACTTC. It codes for CASSILSGEGKTQYF.

In this sample, this clonotype turned up many times. This chain links TRBV12-3 or TRBV12-4 with TRBJ1-2, with D possibly being TRBD1 (6 bases). V lost 5 bases to trimming and J lost 8 bases, with 15 bases between them. The CDR3 extends over 13 amino acids. The CDR3 DNA follows: TGTGCCAGCAGTCCCGGAACAGGGAAGGGCTACACCTTC. It codes for CASSPGTGKGYTF.

This clonotype was picked up a small number of times. J is TRBJ1-1 and V is TRBV10-3, with 8 bases identical to TRBD1. The CDR3 is 15 amino acids. Germline loops: CDR1 ENHRY, CDR2 SYGVKD. J gave up 2 bases and V 5 bases, and 7 bases lay outside the gene matches. The CDR3 is CAISQGQGLNTEAFF. In DNA, the CDR3 is TGTGCCATCAGTCAAGGACAGGGCTTAAACACTGAAGCTTTCTTT.